This TCR beta chain is drawn from a study of regulatory T cells in long-lasting Graves disease (dated by TCRdb to the early 2020s). Context from the whole study: Antithyroid drugs had been taken for less than 3 months by newly diagnosed Graves' disease patients. The study was registered as a clinical trial and conducted in China. A total of roughly 35 samples were covered by TCR sequencing, comprising some 13 persistent and 20 or so newly diagnosed Graves' disease patients. Peripheral blood TCR sequencing and RNA sequencing compared persistent Graves' disease patients with newly diagnosed Graves' disease patients.

This clonotype was seen ten or more times. No antigen is known for it. Base qualities are not provided; no much larger clone lies one nucleotide away. Library construction relied on multiplex PCR. Instrument on record: Illumina HiSeq 4000. To build TCR beta libraries, CDR3 regions were amplified by Arm-PCR using iRepertoire HTBI primers. Gel purification was performed on PCR products prior to sequencing. The study's processing was this. Gene usage analysis of CDR3 amino acid clonotypes used the approximately 62 TRBV and 12 to 15 TRBJ segments found across samples. COPE and FqMerger were used to merge the filtered high-quality paired reads into contigs. Contigs were aligned with BLAST to IMGT TRBV, TRBD and TRBJ reference genes, and CDR3 was defined per IMGT. Clonotypes above 0.1% frequency were classified as highly expanded clones. Shannon entropy was used to measure repertoire diversity, and the Gini coefficient was used to measure V-J evenness. Clonotypes shared by more than one individual were considered public. TCRdb handled the public reads itself, with Q25 trimming in fastp and clone calling in MiXCR, and kept productive beta chains. Every CDR3 protein is listed once, alongside the most common genes and DNA of its rows. The V and J calls reflect TCRdb's pipeline rather than the authors' work. This sample comprises about 380,000 distinct CDR3 sequences, 15% to 18% of them detected only once. The ten largest clones take up about 24% of the sample.

Study-wide findings and limitations: Only the TCR beta chain was sequenced and analyzed. Peripheral blood alone was examined, since thyroid tissue, which constituted the primary lesion, could not be accessed. As a limitation, the authors acknowledged that the small sample size may reduce accuracy. Compared with newly diagnosed patients, patients with persistent Graves' disease had lower TCR Shannon entropy and fewer highly expanded clones, which suggests clonal expansion. More public clonotypes were shared among persistent patients (roughly 3,000) than among newly diagnosed patients (roughly 1,000). TRBV28, TRBJ1-2 and TRBJ2-5 were preferentially used in persistent disease, while TRBV20-1 and TRBJ2-1 were favored in newly diagnosed disease.

The cysteine opens and the phenylalanine closes a CDR3 of 13 amino acids. The entry retains the CDR3 DNA only, 39 bases that are in frame from base 1. The germline V gene (reference sequence) provides CDR1 DFQATT and CDR2 SNEGSKA. Trimming takes 5 bases from V and 11 bases from J, and the germline ends sit 18 bases apart. This specimen's time point label, per the study, means: newly diagnosed GD, antithyroid drugs for less than 3 months. For both TCR sequencing and RNA sequencing, RNA was extracted from PBMCs in TRIzol. The diagnosis of Graves' disease followed American Thyroid Association guidelines. Patients were recruited from an endocrinology department in Xi'an, China. Each patient gave roughly 8.4 milliliters of peripheral blood, collected in an EDTA anticoagulant tube. Ficoll Paque Plus density gradient separation was used to isolate PBMCs, and no further T cell sorting was performed. An Agilent 2100 Bioanalyzer and agarose gel were used to assess RNA quality, and a NanoDrop 2000 was used to measure RNA concentration.

The receptor was isolated from a female donor with Graves disease. Recombination linked TRBV20-1 to TRBJ1-4, with TRBD1 perhaps the D gene, on 5 matching bases. The source was peripheral blood mononuclear cells (PBMCs), collected at new diagnosis, from a patient treated with antithyroid drugs. The CDR3 in this case is CSASQQVVGKLFF. The sequenced DNA is TGCAGTGCTTCGCAACAGGTAGTTGGGAAACTGTTTTTT.